Following are 9 T cell receptor beta chains from one sample sequenced in a study of graft-versus-host responses after intestinal transplantation. Only in-frame clones appear in the TCRdb table, and some are missing; sequencing was by immunoSEQ multiplex PCR. The profile shows around 110,000 clones, 87% of them singletons. Their antigen targets remain unknown. The sample consisted of unstimulated CD4+ T cells sorted from spleen or lymph node cells, taken before transplant. The receptors shown here come from a human donor who was the organ donor for an intestinal transplant.

This clone was counted a few times. The V call is TRBV5-1, the J call TRBJ1-3; 8 positions match TRBD1. After removal of 3 bases from V and 0 bases from J, the junction contained 8 bases not matched to a gene. Germline loops: CDR1 SGHRS, CDR2 YFSETQ. This CDR3 is built from 17 residues. The CDR3 nucleotides are TGCGCCAGCAGCTCAGGACAGGGTTCGAGCTCTGGAAACACCATATATTTT. Protein sequence: CASSSGQGSSSGNTIYF.

This clone was recorded a few times. V and J are TRBV11-2 and TRBJ2-3; 8 positions match TRBD1. This CDR3 is 14 amino acids long. Germline values: CDR1 SGHAT, CDR2 FQNNGV. V shed 2 bases and J 10 bases; nucleotides not matched to a gene: 8. The CDR3 sequence: CASSLTPDRVPQYF. Written as DNA, the CDR3 is TGTGCCAGCAGCTTAACCCCGGACAGGGTTCCGCAGTATTTT.

The chain couples TRBV14 to TRBJ2-3; D may be TRBD1 (5 bases). V was clipped by 1 base and J by 1 base, with 15 bases between them. The CDR3 spans 17 residues. From germline, CDR1 is SGHDN and CDR2 FVKESK. This CDR3 reads CASSQVQGIFGTDTQYF. The CDR3 DNA sequence: TGTGCCAGCAGCCAAGTTCAGGGCATCTTCGGCACAGATACGCAGTATTTT.

The V gene is TRBV5-4, the J gene TRBJ2-5; D is uncertain. In germline, CDR1 is SGHNT, CDR2 YYREEE (reference sequence). Trimming left V 2 bases short and J 3 bases short, with 8 bases between. This CDR3 has 13 residues. The CDR3 reads CASSFGREETQYF. The CDR3 DNA reads as TGTGCCAGCAGCTTCGGCAGAGAAGAGACCCAGTACTTC. Using reference TRBV5-4 and TRBJ2-5 for the parts outside the CDR3, the full variable domain is ETGVTQSPTHLIKTRGQQVTLRCSSQSGHNTVSWYQQALGQGPQFIFQYYREEENGRGNFPPRFSGLQFPNYSSELNVNALELDDSALYLCASSFGREETQYFGPGTRLLVL.

The rearrangement joins TRBV6-1 to TRBJ1-1, with a weak D call TRBD1 (5 bases). With 2 bases removed from V and 5 bases from J, the gap between germline ends came to 15 bases. Germline V lookup: CDR1 MNHNS, CDR2 SASEGT. This CDR3 spans 15 amino acids. The CDR3 loop reads CASSESGPEGTEAFF. The CDR3 nucleotides are TGTGCCAGCAGTGAATCGGGCCCCGAGGGGACTGAAGCTTTCTTT.

The rearrangement joins TRBV14 to TRBJ2-5; 9 bases agree with TRBD2. The CDR3 extends over 15 amino acids. The ends lost 4 bases at V and 5 bases at J; junction bases unmatched: 8. The germline gives CDR1 SGHDN, CDR2 FVKESK. CDR3: CASSPNTGLAETQYF. CDR3 sequence (DNA): TGTGCCAGCAGCCCGAACACAGGACTAGCGGAGACCCAGTACTTC.

This chain links TRBV6-1 with TRBJ2-2; TRBD2 is a possible D gene (6 bases). CDR1 is MNHNS and CDR2 is SASEGT in the germline V gene. V was cut by 7 bases and J by 16 bases, with 22 bases left in between. This CDR3 contains 13 residues. The CDR3 DNA reads TGTGCCAGCACTCTAAGTTGGGGGGACCCCCAGTTTTTT. Amino acids: CASTLSWGDPQFF.

The V gene is TRBV5-5, the J gene TRBJ1-4; 7 nucleotides match TRBD1. The CDR3 is 17 residues long. Germline lookup yields CDR1 SGHKS and CDR2 YYEKEE (reference sequence). V was pared by 4 bases and J by 4 bases, with 13 bases of the junction left unmatched. CDR3 DNA sequence: TGTGCCAGCAGCCACTACCCACCTCAGGGGGGTAATGAAAAACTGTTTTTT. This sequence encodes CASSHYPPQGGNEKLFF.

This clone was picked up a small number of times. The rearrangement joins TRBV19 to TRBJ1-1; D is perhaps TRBD1 (5 bases). The CDR3 is 13 residues long. Between the trimmed V and J ends, which lost 0 bases and 3 bases, there was a span of 5 bases. Germline lookup yields CDR1 LNHDA and CDR2 SQIVND (reference sequence). CDR3 protein: CASSIDRDTEAFF. In DNA, the CDR3 is TGTGCCAGTAGTATAGACAGGGACACTGAAGCTTTCTTT.